Listed here are 25 T cell receptor beta chains from one sample, sequenced in a study of shared clonotypes between healthy human individuals. The protocol was immunoSEQ multiplex PCR, while the TCRdb copy is restricted to in-frame clones and leaves out a portion. The sample carries hundreds of thousands of clones, around 95% recorded once. Terminally differentiated effector memory CD45RA+ cells were left out of the naive CD8 fraction, which was CD45RO-negative and positively selected for CCR7. Sequencing used naive CD8+ T cells sorted from blood. The receptors here all came from a woman in her twenties or thirties in good health.

This clone was counted only a few times. This chain links TRBV7-9 with TRBJ2-3; 10 bases line up with TRBD2. In germline, CDR1 is SEHNR, CDR2 FQNEAQ (reference sequence). CDR3 length: 16 amino acids. V shed 5 bases, J shed 3 bases, and the junction held 8 bases outside the gene matches. This CDR3 reads CASSLWTSGNTDTQYF. CDR3 bases: TGTGCCAGCAGCCTATGGACTAGCGGAAATACAGATACGCAGTATTTT.

The chain employs TRBV5-1 and TRBJ2-7; D is perhaps TRBD1 or TRBD2 (5 bases each). Trimming stripped 6 bases from V and 3 bases from J, with 13 bases between. The CDR3 consists of 13 residues. The germline V gene encodes CDR1 SGHRS and CDR2 YFSETQ. In nucleotides, the CDR3 is TGCGCCAGCACCAGGGACGAGAGCTACGAGCAGTACTTC. This encodes CASTRDESYEQYF. Based on the CDR3 plus reference TRBV5-1 and TRBJ2-7, the full variable domain is KAGVTQTPRYLIKTRGQQVTLSCSPISGHRSVSWYQQTPGQGLQFLFEYFSETQRNKGNFPGRFSGRQFSNSRSEMNVSTLELGDSALYLCASTRDESYEQYFGPGTRLTVT.

The rearrangement links TRBV28 to TRBJ1-1; D is ambiguous. From germline, CDR1 is MDHEN and CDR2 SYDVKM. Deletions cut 2 bases from V and 4 bases from J, with 8 bases between. There are 13 residues in the CDR3. Here the CDR3 reads CASSLRGSTEAFF. In DNA, the CDR3 is TGTGCCAGCAGTTTAAGAGGGAGCACTGAAGCTTTCTTT.

V is TRBV6-1 and J is TRBJ2-7; TRBD2 is a possible D gene (6 bases). The V and J ends lost 1 base and 8 bases respectively, with 15 bases between them. Germline V gene data show CDR1 as MNHNS and CDR2 as SASEGT. The CDR3 spans 14 residues. CDR3 protein: CASSEEREVGKQYF. As DNA, the CDR3 is TGTGCCAGCAGTGAAGAGAGGGAGGTCGGGAAGCAGTACTTC.

The rearrangement joins TRBV7-9 to TRBJ2-1; TRBD2 is a possible D gene (5 bases). Germline-derived CDR1 and CDR2 are SEHNR and FQNEAQ (reference sequence). This CDR3 is built from 16 residues. Trimming cost V 5 bases and J 3 bases, with 17 bases left between them. The chain's CDR3 is CASSPWSGSSYNEQFF. The CDR3 nucleotides are TGTGCCAGCAGCCCCTGGTCGGGGAGTAGCTACAATGAGCAGTTCTTC.

V is TRBV27 and J is TRBJ2-7, with TRBD2 matching over 14 bases. The CDR3 is 16 amino acids. Trimming removed 6 bases from V and 4 bases from J; junction bases left unmatched: 8. The germline V gene has CDR1 MNHEY and CDR2 SMNVEV (reference sequence). The CDR3, as DNA: TGTGCCAGCAGACCCGGGACTAGCGGGAGTCTTTACGAGCAGTACTTC. Amino acid sequence: CASRPGTSGSLYEQYF.

V is TRBV7-9 and J is TRBJ1-1, with D unclear. V gave up 4 bases and J gave up 3 bases, with 15 bases separating them. In germline, CDR1 is SEHNR, CDR2 FQNEAQ (reference sequence). The CDR3 totals 15 residues. The CDR3 is CASSSTPGPDTEAFF. DNA for the CDR3: TGTGCCAGCAGCTCCACCCCGGGCCCAGACACTGAAGCTTTCTTT.

V is TRBV4-1 and J is TRBJ2-3; unclear D gene. This CDR3 is built from 17 residues. Trimming left V 0 bases short and J 0 bases short, with 13 bases between. The germline V gene has CDR1 MGHRA and CDR2 YSYEKL. CDR3 coding DNA: TGCGCCAGCAGCCAAGAAGACTGGGTGCAGAGCACAGATACGCAGTATTTT. This translates into CASSQEDWVQSTDTQYF.

The chain recombines TRBV5-1 with TRBJ1-1; TRBD1 aligns across 10 bases. Trimming took 4 bases from V and 0 from J; bases not matched to a gene: 3. The CDR3 is 15 amino acids. Germline CDR1 SGHRS, CDR2 YFSETQ. The CDR3, as DNA: TGCGCCAGCAGCATGGGACAGGGGATGAACACTGAAGCTTTCTTT. It translates to CASSMGQGMNTEAFF.

J is TRBJ1-2 and V is TRBV28; D uncertain. Trimming left V 2 bases short and J 3 bases short, with 7 bases between. The CDR3 runs 13 residues. Germline CDR1 reads MDHEN; CDR2 reads SYDVKM. The chain's CDR3 is CASSLAVDYGYTF. CDR3 sequence (DNA): TGTGCCAGCAGTTTAGCGGTAGACTATGGCTACACCTTC.

The V gene is TRBV28, the J gene TRBJ2-7; no definite D call. Per germline, CDR1 MDHEN and CDR2 SYDVKM. V lost 7 bases, J lost 2 bases, and 12 bases lay in between. The CDR3 is made up of 13 amino acids. The DNA of the CDR3 is TGTGCCAGCACCCTTCTGGGTACCTACGAGCAGTACTTC. Protein: CASTLLGTYEQYF.

This chain links TRBV27 with TRBJ2-7; no clear D gene. V was shortened by 0 bases and J by 0 bases, with 12 bases between the two germline ends. Germline CDR1 reads MNHEY; CDR2 reads SMNVEV (reference sequence). The CDR3 has 16 amino acids. The CDR3 coding sequence is TGTGCCAGCAGTTTATCGGCAGGCGAAAGCTCCTACGAGCAGTACTTC. Its protein is CASSLSAGESSYEQYF.

CDR3 sequence: CASNKRGHSPLHF. The CDR3 nucleotides read TGTGCCAGCAATAAACGGGGGCATTCACCCCTCCACTTT. The chain is built from TRBV2 and TRBJ1-6; a possible D gene is TRBD1 (6 bases). Germline values: CDR1 SNHLY, CDR2 FYNNEI. V was pared by 7 bases and J by 8 bases, with 12 bases between. This CDR3 has 13 amino acids.

The genes are TRBV11-2 and TRBJ2-1, with 11 positions matching TRBD2. The V gene's germline CDR1 is SGHAT and CDR2 FQNNGV. The CDR3 covers 15 residues. V gave up 5 bases and J gave up 7 bases; unmatched junction bases: 7. CDR3 coding DNA: TGTGCCAGCAGCCCGGGACTAGCGGTACTTAATGAGCAGTTCTTC. Translated, it gives CASSPGLAVLNEQFF.

The gene calls are TRBV7-8 and TRBJ2-3; the D is unclear. The CDR3 length is 16 residues. Trimming left V 8 bases short and J 2 bases short, with 20 bases between. Germline V CDR1 and CDR2: SGHVS, FQNEAQ. CDR3 in DNA: TGTGCCAGCCTAGAAAATGAATTTCGGGCCACAGATACGCAGTATTTT. Its translation is CASLENEFRATDTQYF.

This chain joins TRBV28 and TRBJ1-2; no clear D. Per germline, CDR1 MDHEN and CDR2 SYDVKM. V lost 6 bases, J lost 4 bases, and 12 bases lay in between. The CDR3 length is 13 residues. The CDR3 nucleotides read TGTGCCAGCAGCGCGTTAGATGGCTATGGCTACACCTTC. It codes for CASSALDGYGYTF.

The V call is TRBV19, the J call TRBJ2-7; the D is unclear. The germline V gene has CDR1 LNHDA and CDR2 SQIVND (reference sequence). The CDR3 loop spans 13 amino acids. Trimming removed 3 bases at V and 0 bases at J, with 6 bases between. CDR3 sequence reads: CASSIVHSYEQYF. In nucleotides, the CDR3 is TGTGCCAGTAGTATCGTCCACTCCTACGAGCAGTACTTC. Complete variable domain (other parts from reference TRBV19 and TRBJ2-7): DGGITQSPKYLFRKEGQNVTLSCEQNLNHDAMYWYRQDPGQGLRLIYYSQIVNDFQKGDIAEGYSVSREKKESFPLTVTSAQKNPTAFYLCASSIVHSYEQYFGPGTRLTVT.

The chain uses TRBV2 and TRBJ1-5, with D hard to call. V lost 2 bases and J 0 bases, leaving 8 bases between the germline ends. This CDR3 comprises 15 residues. CDR1 is SNHLY and CDR2 is FYNNEI in the germline V gene. The CDR3 sequence: CASSEQEYSNQPQHF. CDR3 DNA: TGTGCCAGCAGTGAACAGGAGTATAGCAATCAGCCCCAGCATTTT.

The chain has TRBV7-9 and TRBJ1-5, with D maybe TRBD1 (6 bases). Germline V gene sequence: CDR1 SEHNR, CDR2 FQNEAQ (reference sequence). V lost 5 bases, J lost 3 bases, and 11 bases lay in between. The CDR3 contains 14 residues. DNA of the CDR3: TGTGCCAGCAGCAATACAGGGCACAATCAGCCCCAGCATTTT. As protein: CASSNTGHNQPQHF.

This clone is a singleton in its sample. The CDR3 region has the DNA TGTGCCAGCGGGGGGCGGTCCAGCAATCAGCCCCAGCATTTT. This gives the protein CASGGRSSNQPQHF. The gene calls are TRBV28 and TRBJ1-5, with D perhaps matching TRBD1 (6 bases). This CDR3 has 14 residues. Germline V gene lookup returns CDR1 MDHEN and CDR2 SYDVKM. Trimming took 8 bases from V and 1 from J, leaving 12 bases between them. Drawing the rest from reference TRBV28 and TRBJ1-5, the complete variable domain is DVKVTQSSRYLVKRTGEKVFLECVQDMDHENMFWYRQDPGLGLRLIYFSYDVKMKEKGDIPEGYSVSREKKERFSLILESASTNQTSMYLCASGGRSSNQPQHFGDGTRLSIL.

As regards this clone: The sample has other DNA sequences that encode this CDR3 too. The chain employs TRBV2 and TRBJ1-5; D uncertain. The CDR3 contains 14 residues. The ends were cut back, 4 bases at V and 3 bases at J, with 10 bases in the middle. Germline values: CDR1 SNHLY, CDR2 FYNNEI. Here the CDR3 reads CASSAVRYNQPQHF. The CDR3 region has the DNA TGTGCCAGCAGTGCGGTCAGATACAATCAGCCCCAGCATTTT.

The J gene is TRBJ2-3, the V gene TRBV19; TRBD1 aligns across 9 bases. Losses at the gene ends were 10 bases for V and 3 bases for J; bases not matched to a gene: 5. Germline CDR1 and CDR2: LNHDA and SQIVND (reference sequence). The CDR3 contains 13 residues. CDR3 amino acids: CATRDRETDTQYF. The CDR3 nucleotides read TGTGCCACTCGGGACAGGGAAACAGATACGCAGTATTTT.

Of note for this clone: Given a much more abundant clone one base away, this may be a read error. This specimen includes other DNA sequences encoding the same CDR3. The chain carries TRBV19 and TRBJ2-7; 11 bases align to TRBD1. Germline trimming cut 5 bases from V and 4 bases from J; bases unmatched to any gene: 4. The CDR3 extends over 14 amino acids. CDR1 LNHDA and CDR2 SQIVND come from the germline V gene (reference sequence). The CDR3 reads CASSAGTGGYEQYF. CDR3 nucleotides: TGTGCCAGTAGTGCCGGGACAGGGGGTTACGAGCAGTACTTC.

The chain couples TRBV27 to TRBJ2-1, with 8 bases fitting TRBD2. Germline V gene data show CDR1 as MNHEY and CDR2 as SMNVEV (reference sequence). The J segment lost 9 bases and the V segment lost 5 bases, leaving 6 bases of the junction unmatched. CDR3 size: 13 residues. As DNA, the CDR3 is TGTGCCAGCAGTCCCACCGGGGGGGTTGAGCAGTTCTTC. Translating it yields CASSPTGGVEQFF.

This chain connects TRBV2 to TRBJ1-5; D is unresolved. The CDR3 is made up of 15 amino acids. The germline V gene encodes CDR1 SNHLY and CDR2 FYNNEI. The V end lost 1 base, the J end lost 4 bases, and 11 bases lay between the germline ends. CDR3 residues: CASSEVQQPNQPQHF. CDR3 coding DNA: TGTGCCAGCAGTGAAGTTCAGCAGCCAAATCAGCCCCAGCATTTT. The whole variable domain, remainder taken from reference TRBV2 and TRBJ1-5, is EPEVTQTPSHQVTQMGQEVILRCVPISNHLYFYWYRQILGQKVEFLVSFYNNEISEKSEIFDDQFSVERPDGSNFTLKIRSTKLEDSAMYFCASSEVQQPNQPQHFGDGTRLSIL.